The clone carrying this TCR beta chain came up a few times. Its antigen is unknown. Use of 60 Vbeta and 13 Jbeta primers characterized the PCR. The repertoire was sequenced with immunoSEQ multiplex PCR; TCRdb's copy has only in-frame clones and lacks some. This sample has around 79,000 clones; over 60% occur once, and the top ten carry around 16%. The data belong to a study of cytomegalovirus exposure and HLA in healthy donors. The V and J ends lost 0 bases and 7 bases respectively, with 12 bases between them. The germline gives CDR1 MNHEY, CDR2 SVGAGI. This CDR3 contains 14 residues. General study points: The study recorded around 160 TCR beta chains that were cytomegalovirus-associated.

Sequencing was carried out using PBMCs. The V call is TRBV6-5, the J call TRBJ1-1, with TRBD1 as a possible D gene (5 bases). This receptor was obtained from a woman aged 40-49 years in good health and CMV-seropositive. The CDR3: CASSYSGLTSEAFF. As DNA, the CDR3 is TGTGCCAGCAGTTACTCGGGACTGACCAGTGAAGCTTTCTTT.